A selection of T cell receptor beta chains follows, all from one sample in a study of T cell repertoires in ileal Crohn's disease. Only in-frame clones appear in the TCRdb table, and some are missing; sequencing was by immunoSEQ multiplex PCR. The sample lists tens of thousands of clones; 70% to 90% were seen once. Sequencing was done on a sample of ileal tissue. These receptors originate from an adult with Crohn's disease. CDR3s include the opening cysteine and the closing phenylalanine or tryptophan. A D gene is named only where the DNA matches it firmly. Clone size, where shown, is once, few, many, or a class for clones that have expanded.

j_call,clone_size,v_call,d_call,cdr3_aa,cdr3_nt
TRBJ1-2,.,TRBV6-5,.,CASSPRNYGYTF,TGTGCCAGCAGTCCTAGGAACTATGGCTACACCTTC
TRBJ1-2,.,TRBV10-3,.,CAISELGDYGYTF,TGTGCCATCAGTGAGTTAGGGGACTATGGCTACACCTTC
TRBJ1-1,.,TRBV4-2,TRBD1,CASSRDRALNTEAFF,TGTGCCAGCAGCCGAGACAGGGCCTTGAACACTGAAGCTTTCTTT
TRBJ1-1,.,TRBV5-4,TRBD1,CASSTGGGDTEAFF,TGTGCCAGCTCCACAGGGGGAGGTGACACTGAAGCTTTCTTT
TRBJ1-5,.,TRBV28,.,CASSCRGPWCPQHF,TGTGCCAGCAGTTGTCGAGGCCCGTGGTGTCCCCAGCATTTT
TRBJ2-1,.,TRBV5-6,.,CASSLEGRGYHNEQFF,TGTGCCAGCAGCTTGGAAGGCAGGGGTTACCACAATGAGCAGTTCTTC
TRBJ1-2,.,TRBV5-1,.,CASSLEGGVSGYTF,TGCGCCAGCAGCCTCGAAGGGGGAGTTAGTGGCTACACCTTC
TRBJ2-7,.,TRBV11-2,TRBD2,CASSSLMTSTISYEQYF,TGTGCCAGCAGCTCATTGATGACTAGCACGATTTCCTACGAGCAGTACTTC
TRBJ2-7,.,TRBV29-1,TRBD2,CSVEGSQWEGISYEQYF,TGCAGCGTTGAAGGTTCTCAGTGGGAGGGAATCTCCTACGAGCAGTACTTC
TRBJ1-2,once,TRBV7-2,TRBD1,CASSLGVDRSYGYTF,TGTGCCAGCAGCTTAGGAGTGGACAGGAGCTATGGCTACACCTTC
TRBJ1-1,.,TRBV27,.,CASISWGNTEAFF,TGTGCCAGCATTTCTTGGGGCAACACTGAAGCTTTCTTT
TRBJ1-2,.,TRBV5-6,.,CASSLGAGLNYGYTF,TGTGCCAGCAGCTTGGGAGCAGGCCTTAACTATGGCTACACCTTC
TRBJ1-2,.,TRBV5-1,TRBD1,CASSLEGTGGGYGYTF,TGCGCCAGCAGCCTCGAAGGGACAGGGGGCGGCTATGGCTACACCTTC
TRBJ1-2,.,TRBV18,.,CASSLKSGDGYTF,TGTGCCAGCTCACTTAAAAGCGGGGATGGCTACACCTTC
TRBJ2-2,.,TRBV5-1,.,CASSLQGGGELFF,TGCGCCAGCAGCTTGCAGGGTGGCGGGGAGCTGTTTTTT
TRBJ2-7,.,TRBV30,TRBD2,CAWSVLGLAGGSSYEQYF,TGTGCCTGGAGTGTGTTGGGGCTAGCGGGGGGGAGCTCCTACGAGCAGTACTTC
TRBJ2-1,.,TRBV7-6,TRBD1,CASSRGQGAGEQFF,TGTGCCAGCAGTCGTGGACAGGGGGCAGGTGAGCAGTTCTTC
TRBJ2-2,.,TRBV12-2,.,CASRLRGTGELFF,TGTGCAAGTCGCTTAAGAGGAACCGGGGAGCTGTTTTTT
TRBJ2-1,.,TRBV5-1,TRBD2,CASSPSGTSYNEQFF,TGCGCCAGCAGCCCTAGCGGGACCTCCTACAATGAGCAGTTCTTC
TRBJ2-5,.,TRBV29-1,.,CSVEGRAYQETQYF,TGCAGCGTTGAAGGCAGGGCTTACCAAGAGACCCAGTACTTC
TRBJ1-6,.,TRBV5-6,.,CASSSSPARNSPLHF,TGTGCCAGCAGCTCATCCCCCGCGCGCAATTCACCCCTCCACTTT
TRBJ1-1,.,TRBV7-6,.,CASSLRQNTEAFF,TGTGCCAGCAGCTTACGACAGAACACTGAAGCTTTCTTT
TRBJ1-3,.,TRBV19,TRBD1,CASSPPGQRLGNTIYF,TGTGCCAGTAGTCCACCGGGACAGCGTCTTGGAAACACCATATATTTT
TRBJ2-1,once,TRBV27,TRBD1,CASSLDRGLRQPHNEQFF,TGTGCCAGCAGTTTGGACAGGGGGCTTCGGCAACCGCACAATGAGCAGTTCTTC
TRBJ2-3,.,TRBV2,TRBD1,CASSERLGRGLFEDTQYF,TGTGCCAGCAGTGAAAGATTGGGCAGGGGGCTGTTTGAAGATACGCAGTATTTT
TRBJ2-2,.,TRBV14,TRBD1,CASSWTGDTGELFF,TGTGCCAGCAGCTGGACAGGGGACACCGGGGAGCTGTTTTTT
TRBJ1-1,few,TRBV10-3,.,CAIRRSRDFGMNTEAFF,TGTGCCATCAGACGGAGCCGGGACTTCGGCATGAACACTGAAGCTTTCTTT
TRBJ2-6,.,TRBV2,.,CASSYRNNQGSGANVLTF,TGTGCCAGCAGCTACCGGAACAATCAGGGATCTGGGGCCAACGTCCTGACTTTC
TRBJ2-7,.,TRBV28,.,CASSRGNSPQYYEQYF,TGTGCCAGCAGTCGAGGGAATTCCCCCCAATACTACGAGCAGTACTTC
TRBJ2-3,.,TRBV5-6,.,CASSELQQDTDTQYF,TGTGCCAGCAGCGAATTACAGCAGGACACAGATACGCAGTATTTT
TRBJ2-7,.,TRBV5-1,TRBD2,CASSLAEAGGPYEQYF,TGCGCCAGCAGCTTGGCCGAAGCGGGAGGGCCCTACGAGCAGTACTTC
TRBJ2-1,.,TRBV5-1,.,CASSLASGSYNEQFF,TGCGCCAGCAGCTTGGCCAGCGGTTCCTACAATGAGCAGTTCTTC